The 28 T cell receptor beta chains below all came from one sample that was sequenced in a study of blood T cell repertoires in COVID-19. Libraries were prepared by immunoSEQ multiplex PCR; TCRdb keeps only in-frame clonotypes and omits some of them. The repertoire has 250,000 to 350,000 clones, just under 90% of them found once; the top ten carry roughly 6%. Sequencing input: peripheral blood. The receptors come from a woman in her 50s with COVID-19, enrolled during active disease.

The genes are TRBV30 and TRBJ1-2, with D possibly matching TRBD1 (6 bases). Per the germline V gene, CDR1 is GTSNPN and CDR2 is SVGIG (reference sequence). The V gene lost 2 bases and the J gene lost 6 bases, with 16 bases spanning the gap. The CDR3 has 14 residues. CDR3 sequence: CAWSRTAQGNGYTF. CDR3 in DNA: TGTGCCTGGAGTAGGACCGCCCAGGGGAATGGCTACACCTTC.

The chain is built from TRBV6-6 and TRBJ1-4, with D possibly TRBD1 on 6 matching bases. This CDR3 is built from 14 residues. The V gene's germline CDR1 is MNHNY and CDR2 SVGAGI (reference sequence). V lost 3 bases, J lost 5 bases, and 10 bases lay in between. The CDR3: CASSYSTGNEKLFF. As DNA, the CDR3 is TGTGCCAGCAGTTATTCCACAGGGAATGAAAAACTGTTTTTT.

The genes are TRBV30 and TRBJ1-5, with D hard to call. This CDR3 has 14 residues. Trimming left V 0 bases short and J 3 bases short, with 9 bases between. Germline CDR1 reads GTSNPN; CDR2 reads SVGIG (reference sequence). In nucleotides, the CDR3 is TGTGCCTGGAGTGTACGGGGTAACAATCAGCCCCAGCATTTT. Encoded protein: CAWSVRGNNQPQHF.

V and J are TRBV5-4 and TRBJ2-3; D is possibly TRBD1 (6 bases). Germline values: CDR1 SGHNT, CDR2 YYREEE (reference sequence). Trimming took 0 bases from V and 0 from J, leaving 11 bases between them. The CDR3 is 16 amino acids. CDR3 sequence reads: CASSLGTVKSTDTQYF. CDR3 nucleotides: TGTGCCAGCAGCTTGGGGACAGTCAAAAGCACAGATACGCAGTATTTT.

CDR3 region: CASSLTGVRTQYF. CDR3 bases: TGTGCCAGCAGCCTGACAGGAGTTAGGACCCAGTACTTC. The V call is TRBV5-6, the J call TRBJ2-5, with D possibly matching TRBD1 (6 bases). The germline V gene encodes CDR1 SGHDT and CDR2 YYEEEE. CDR3 length equals 13 residues. V was pared by 4 bases and J by 7 bases, with 14 bases between.

The CDR3 DNA reads TGTGCCAGCAGTTACCTACCGGGACAGGGGACTGAAGCTTTCTTT. It yields the protein CASSYLPGQGTEAFF. The V call is TRBV6-2 or TRBV6-3, the J call TRBJ1-1, with 10 bases identical to TRBD1. The trim removed 2 bases at V and 5 bases at J, leaving 5 bases unmatched. This CDR3 has 15 residues. Germline lookup yields CDR1 MNHEY and CDR2 SVGEGT.

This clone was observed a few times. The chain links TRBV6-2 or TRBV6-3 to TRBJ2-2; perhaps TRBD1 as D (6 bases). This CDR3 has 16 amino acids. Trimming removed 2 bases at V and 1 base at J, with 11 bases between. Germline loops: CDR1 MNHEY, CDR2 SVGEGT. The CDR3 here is CASSYARTVNTGELFF. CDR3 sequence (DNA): TGTGCCAGCAGTTACGCTCGGACAGTGAACACCGGGGAGCTGTTTTTT.

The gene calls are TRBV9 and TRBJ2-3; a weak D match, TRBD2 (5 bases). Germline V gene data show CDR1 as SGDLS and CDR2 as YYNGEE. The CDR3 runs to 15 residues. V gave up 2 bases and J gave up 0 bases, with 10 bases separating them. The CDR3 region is CASSVLEGSTDTQYF. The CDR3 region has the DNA TGTGCCAGCAGCGTCTTAGAGGGAAGCACAGATACGCAGTATTTT.

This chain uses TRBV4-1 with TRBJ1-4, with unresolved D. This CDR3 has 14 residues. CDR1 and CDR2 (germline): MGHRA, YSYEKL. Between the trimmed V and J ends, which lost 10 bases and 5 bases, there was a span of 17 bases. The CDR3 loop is CATSRRTENEKLFF. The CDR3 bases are TGCGCCACCTCCCGTAGGACTGAGAATGAAAAACTGTTTTTT.

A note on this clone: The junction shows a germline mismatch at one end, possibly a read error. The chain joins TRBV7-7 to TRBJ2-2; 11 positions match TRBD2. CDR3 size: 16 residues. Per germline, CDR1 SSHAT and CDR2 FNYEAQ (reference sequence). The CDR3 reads CASSSLAGGPFRELFF. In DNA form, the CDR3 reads TGTGCTAGCAGCTCCTTAGCGGGAGGGCCATTCCGGGAGCTGTTTTTT.

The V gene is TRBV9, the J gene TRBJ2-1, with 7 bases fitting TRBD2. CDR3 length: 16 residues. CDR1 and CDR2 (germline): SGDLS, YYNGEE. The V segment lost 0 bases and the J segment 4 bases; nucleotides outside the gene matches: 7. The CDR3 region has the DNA TGTGCCAGCAGCGTAGATCCTAGCGGCCAATACAATGAGCAGTTCTTC. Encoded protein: CASSVDPSGQYNEQFF.

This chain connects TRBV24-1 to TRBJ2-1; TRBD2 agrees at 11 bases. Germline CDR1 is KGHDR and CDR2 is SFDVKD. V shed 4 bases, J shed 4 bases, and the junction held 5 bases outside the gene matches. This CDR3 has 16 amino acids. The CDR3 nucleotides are TGTGCCACCAGTGACCCACTAGCGGGAGCTTACAATGAGCAGTTCTTC. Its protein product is CATSDPLAGAYNEQFF.

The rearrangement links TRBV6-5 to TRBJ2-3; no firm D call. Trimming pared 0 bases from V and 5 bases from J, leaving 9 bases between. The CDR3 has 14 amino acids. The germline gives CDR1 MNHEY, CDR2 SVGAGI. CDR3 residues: CASSYSQTGDTQYF. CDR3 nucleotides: TGTGCCAGCAGTTACTCCCAGACTGGAGATACGCAGTATTTT.

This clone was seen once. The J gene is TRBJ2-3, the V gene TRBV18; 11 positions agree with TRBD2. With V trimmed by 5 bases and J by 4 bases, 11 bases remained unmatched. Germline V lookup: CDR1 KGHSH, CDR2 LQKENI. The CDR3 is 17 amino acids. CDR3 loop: CASSSKGLAGGADTQYF. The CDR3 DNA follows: TGTGCCAGCTCAAGCAAAGGACTAGCGGGCGGGGCAGATACGCAGTATTTT.

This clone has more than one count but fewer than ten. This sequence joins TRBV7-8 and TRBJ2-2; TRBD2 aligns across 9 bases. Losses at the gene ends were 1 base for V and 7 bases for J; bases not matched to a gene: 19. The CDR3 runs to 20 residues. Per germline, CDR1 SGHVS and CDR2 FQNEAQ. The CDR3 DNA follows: TGTGCCAGCAGCTTAGTGCTTCGGGGTTCGGCGGGAGGGATCAGCGGGGAGCTGTTTTTT. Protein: CASSLVLRGSAGGISGELFF.

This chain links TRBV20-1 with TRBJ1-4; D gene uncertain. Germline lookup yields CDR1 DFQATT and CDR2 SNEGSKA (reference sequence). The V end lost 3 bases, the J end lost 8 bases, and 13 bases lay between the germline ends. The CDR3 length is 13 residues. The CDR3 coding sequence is TGCAGTGCTAGTGTTGAGGGATTAGAAAAACTGTTTTTT. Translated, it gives CSASVEGLEKLFF.

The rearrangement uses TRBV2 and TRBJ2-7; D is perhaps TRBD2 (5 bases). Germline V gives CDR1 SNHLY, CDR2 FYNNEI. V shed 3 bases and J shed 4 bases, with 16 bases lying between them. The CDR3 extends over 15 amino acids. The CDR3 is CASSDFQRLQYEQYF. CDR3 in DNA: TGTGCCAGCAGTGATTTCCAGCGGCTACAGTACGAGCAGTACTTC.

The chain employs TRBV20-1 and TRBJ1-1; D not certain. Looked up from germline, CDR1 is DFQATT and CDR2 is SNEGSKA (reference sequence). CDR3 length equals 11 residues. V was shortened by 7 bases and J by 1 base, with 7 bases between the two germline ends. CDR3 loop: CSVGWNTEAFF. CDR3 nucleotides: TGCAGTGTCGGGTGGAACACTGAAGCTTTCTTT.

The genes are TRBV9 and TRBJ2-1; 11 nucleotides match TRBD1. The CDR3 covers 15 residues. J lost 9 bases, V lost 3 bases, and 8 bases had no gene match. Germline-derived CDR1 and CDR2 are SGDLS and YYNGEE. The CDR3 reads CASSAGDRGSPEQFF. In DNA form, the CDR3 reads TGTGCCAGCAGCGCGGGGGACAGGGGGTCCCCTGAGCAGTTCTTC. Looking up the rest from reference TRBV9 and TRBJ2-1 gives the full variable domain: DSGVTQTPKHLITATGQRVTLRCSPRSGDLSVYWYQQSLDQGLQFLIQYYNGEERAKGNILERFSAQQFPDLHSELNLSSLELGDSALYFCASSAGDRGSPEQFFGPGTRLTVL.

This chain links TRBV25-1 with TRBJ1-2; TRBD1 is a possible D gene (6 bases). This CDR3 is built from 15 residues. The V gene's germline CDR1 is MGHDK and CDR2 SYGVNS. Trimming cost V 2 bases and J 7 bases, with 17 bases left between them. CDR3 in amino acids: CASSENLPGASGYTF. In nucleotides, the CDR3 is TGTGCCAGCAGTGAAAACCTCCCAGGGGCCTCTGGCTACACCTTC.

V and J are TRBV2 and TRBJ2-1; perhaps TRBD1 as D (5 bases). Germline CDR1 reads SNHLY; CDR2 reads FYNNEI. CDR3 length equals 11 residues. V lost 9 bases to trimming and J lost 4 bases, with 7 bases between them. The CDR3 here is CARTVYNEQFF. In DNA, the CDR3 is TGTGCCAGGACAGTGTACAATGAGCAGTTCTTC.

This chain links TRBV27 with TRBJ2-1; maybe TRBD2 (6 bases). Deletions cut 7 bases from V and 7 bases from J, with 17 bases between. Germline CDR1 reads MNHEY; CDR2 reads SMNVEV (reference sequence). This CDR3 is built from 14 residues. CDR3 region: CASIPGGPPNEQFF. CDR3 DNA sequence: TGTGCCAGCATTCCAGGAGGGCCTCCAAATGAGCAGTTCTTC.

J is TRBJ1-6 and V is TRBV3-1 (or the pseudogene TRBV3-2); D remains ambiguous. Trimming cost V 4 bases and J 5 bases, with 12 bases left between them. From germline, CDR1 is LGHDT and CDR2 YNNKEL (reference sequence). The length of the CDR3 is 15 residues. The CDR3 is CASSPRDADNSPLHF. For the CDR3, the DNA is TGTGCCAGCAGCCCGAGAGACGCGGATAATTCACCCCTCCACTTT.

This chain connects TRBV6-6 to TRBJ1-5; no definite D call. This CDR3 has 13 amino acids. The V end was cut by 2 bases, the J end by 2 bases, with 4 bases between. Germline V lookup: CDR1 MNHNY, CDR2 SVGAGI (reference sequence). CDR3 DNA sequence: TGTGCCAGCAGTTACGCAGGCAATCAGCCCCAGCATTTT. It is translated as CASSYAGNQPQHF.

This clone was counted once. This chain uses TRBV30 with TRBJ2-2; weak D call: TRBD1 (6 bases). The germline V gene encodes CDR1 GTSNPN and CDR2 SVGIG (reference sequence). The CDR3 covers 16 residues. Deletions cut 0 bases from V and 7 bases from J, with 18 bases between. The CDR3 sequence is CAWSVSPGTFNGELFF. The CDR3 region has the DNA TGTGCCTGGAGTGTCTCACCTGGGACATTTAACGGGGAGCTGTTTTTT.

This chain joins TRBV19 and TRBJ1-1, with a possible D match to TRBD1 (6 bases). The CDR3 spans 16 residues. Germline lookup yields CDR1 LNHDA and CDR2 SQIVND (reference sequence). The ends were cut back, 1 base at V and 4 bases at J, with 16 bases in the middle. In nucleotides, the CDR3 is TGTGCCAGTAGTATAGTTTACAGGGATCCGGCCACTGAAGCTTTCTTT. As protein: CASSIVYRDPATEAFF.

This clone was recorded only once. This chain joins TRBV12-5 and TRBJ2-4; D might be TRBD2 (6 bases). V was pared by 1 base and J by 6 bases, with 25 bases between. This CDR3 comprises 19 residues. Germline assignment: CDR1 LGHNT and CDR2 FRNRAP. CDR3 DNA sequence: TGTGCTAGTGGTTTGGCCCCCTTTCCTAGCGCCCAAGGTGGAAACATTCAGTACTTC. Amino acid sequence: CASGLAPFPSAQGGNIQYF.

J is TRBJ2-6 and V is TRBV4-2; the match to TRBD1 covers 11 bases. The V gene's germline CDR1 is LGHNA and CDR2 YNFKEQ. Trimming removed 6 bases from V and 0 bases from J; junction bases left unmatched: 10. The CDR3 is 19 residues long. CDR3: CASRPGQGAQSSGANVLTF. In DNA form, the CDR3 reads TGTGCCAGCAGACCTGGACAGGGGGCCCAAAGCTCTGGGGCCAACGTCCTGACTTTC.